Presented here are 15 T cell receptor beta chains from one specimen sequenced in a study of blood T cell repertoires in COVID-19. The method was immunoSEQ multiplex PCR; TCRdb's version includes in-frame clones alone and lacks a portion of them. The table shows around 65,000 clones, with roughly 81% occurring only once. The specimen sequenced was peripheral blood. All receptors come from a human donor in a cohort sampled during active COVID-19.

This clone showed up just once. This chain uses TRBV5-1 with TRBJ2-7; 10 bases are a match to TRBD1. V lost 4 bases, J lost 2 bases, and 6 bases stayed unmatched. The germline V gene encodes CDR1 SGHRS and CDR2 YFSETQ. The CDR3 runs 15 residues. This CDR3 is CASSGPDRGAYEQYF. In nucleotides, the CDR3 is TGCGCCAGCAGCGGACCGGACAGGGGGGCCTACGAGCAGTACTTC. The whole variable domain, remainder taken from reference TRBV5-1 and TRBJ2-7, is KAGVTQTPRYLIKTRGQQVTLSCSPISGHRSVSWYQQTPGQGLQFLFEYFSETQRNKGNFPGRFSGRQFSNSRSEMNVSTLELGDSALYLCASSGPDRGAYEQYFGPGTRLTVT.

The V and J genes are TRBV6-2 or TRBV6-3 and TRBJ1-5; 7 bases fit TRBD1. V gave up 2 bases and J gave up 6 bases; unmatched junction bases: 7. The CDR3 totals 15 residues. Germline values: CDR1 MNHEY, CDR2 SVGEGT. The CDR3 reads CASSYQQGMVQPQHF. The CDR3 DNA sequence: TGTGCCAGCAGTTACCAACAGGGGATGGTTCAGCCCCAGCATTTT.

The chain recombines TRBV9 with TRBJ2-2; 8 bases match TRBD2. Trimming at V came to 7 bases and at J to 9 bases, leaving 8 bases not matched to a gene. CDR3 length: 13 residues. Looked up from germline, CDR1 is SGDLS and CDR2 is YYNGEE. In nucleotides, the CDR3 is TGTGCCAGCGCCGGGGGGGCCGTAAGGGAGCTGTTTTTT. Protein: CASAGGAVRELFF.

This clone was picked up a small number of times. The V call is TRBV7-6, the J call TRBJ2-7; possibly TRBD2 for D (5 bases). The V end lost 5 bases, the J end lost 3 bases, and 14 bases lay between the germline ends. The CDR3 contains 14 residues. From germline, CDR1 is SGHVS and CDR2 FNYEAQ. CDR3 nucleotide sequence: TGTGCCAGCAGCCCCGGTTTAGCGAGCTACGAGCAGTACTTC. Translating gives CASSPGLASYEQYF.

J is TRBJ2-5 and V is TRBV3-1 (or the pseudogene TRBV3-2), with 8 positions matching TRBD1. This CDR3 is built from 16 residues. The V and J ends lost 7 bases and 4 bases, in that order; junction bases with no gene match: 14. Germline values: CDR1 LGHDT, CDR2 YNNKEL (reference sequence). The CDR3 nucleotides read TGTGCCAGCACCAAAGGACAGGGAGGAGCGAGAGAGACCCAGTACTTC. Protein sequence: CASTKGQGGARETQYF.

This clone was recorded a few times. The V call is TRBV7-2, the J call TRBJ2-1; possible D gene TRBD1, 6 bases. The V and J ends lost 4 bases and 7 bases respectively, with 8 bases between them. CDR1 is SGHTA and CDR2 is FQGNSA in the germline V gene. This CDR3 has 12 residues. The CDR3 DNA reads TGTGCCAGCAGCTCCAGGGGTAATGAGCAGTTCTTC. Residues: CASSSRGNEQFF.

CDR3 bases: TGTGCCAGCAGCTTAAGGACTGACAGGTCAAATCAGCCCCAGCATTTT. It yields the protein CASSLRTDRSNQPQHF. The chain employs TRBV7-3 and TRBJ1-5; the D gene is possibly TRBD1 (6 bases). CDR3 length: 16 residues. In germline, CDR1 is SGHTA, CDR2 FQGTGA. Trimming took off 1 base at V and 4 bases at J, with 14 bases between the two ends.

The chain carries TRBV25-1 and TRBJ1-6, with 7 bases matching TRBD1. This CDR3 region has 14 residues. Trimming removed 5 bases from V and 2 bases from J; junction bases left unmatched: 0. CDR1 is MGHDK, CDR2 SYGVNS, per germline. CDR3 sequence: CASSTGAYNSPLHF. The CDR3 DNA follows: TGTGCCAGCAGTACAGGGGCCTATAATTCACCCCTCCACTTT.

This rearrangement joins TRBV14 to TRBJ1-1; a weak D match, TRBD1 (5 bases). V was shortened by 4 bases and J by 0 bases, with 15 bases between the two germline ends. The CDR3 consists of 16 residues. Germline assignment: CDR1 SGHDN and CDR2 FVKESK. CDR3 amino acids: CASSRVAGTLNTEAFF. The CDR3 DNA sequence: TGTGCCAGCAGCCGCGTTGCGGGGACTTTGAACACTGAAGCTTTCTTT.

This chain uses TRBV7-8 with TRBJ1-5; 7 bases fit TRBD1. This CDR3 has 15 amino acids. Germline V gene data show CDR1 as SGHVS and CDR2 as FQNEAQ. V lost 4 bases, J lost 4 bases, and 7 bases stayed unmatched. The chain's CDR3 is CASSSFQTGNQPQHF. Written as DNA, the CDR3 is TGTGCCAGCAGCTCCTTTCAGACAGGGAATCAGCCCCAGCATTTT.

The chain uses TRBV19 and TRBJ2-1, with 7 positions matching TRBD1. Germline loops: CDR1 LNHDA, CDR2 SQIVND (reference sequence). V trimming: 4 bases; J trimming: 3 bases; junction bases outside the gene matches: 9. CDR3 length: 16 residues. The CDR3 DNA sequence: TGTGCCAGTAGTAACATCCGACAGGGCGTCTACAATGAGCAGTTCTTC. It encodes CASSNIRQGVYNEQFF.

V and J are TRBV27 and TRBJ1-1; 7 bases line up with TRBD1. CDR1 MNHEY and CDR2 SMNVEV come from the germline V gene (reference sequence). This CDR3 is built from 13 residues. After removal of 6 bases from V and 7 bases from J, the junction contained 8 bases not matched to a gene. The CDR3 DNA reads as TGTGCCAGCAGGATGACAGGGTTTGGTGAAGCTTTCTTT. Its translation is CASRMTGFGEAFF.

The rearrangement joins TRBV5-4 to TRBJ2-3; 9 bases align to TRBD2. Looked up from germline, CDR1 is SGHNT and CDR2 is YYREEE (reference sequence). V shed 4 bases and J 5 bases; nucleotides not matched to a gene: 11. CDR3 length: 16 residues. The CDR3 spells CASSPPAGGFGDTQYF. CDR3 DNA: TGTGCCAGCAGCCCTCCGGCGGGAGGGTTTGGAGATACGCAGTATTTT.

The rearrangement uses TRBV5-6 and TRBJ2-2; 15 bases are shared with TRBD2. The V segment lost 3 bases and the J segment 6 bases; nucleotides outside the gene matches: 9. The CDR3 length is 18 residues. Per the germline V gene, CDR1 is SGHDT and CDR2 is YYEEEE. DNA for the CDR3: TGTGCCAGCAGCTCGGGACTAGCGGGAGGATTAATCGCCGGGGAGCTGTTTTTT. Protein product: CASSSGLAGGLIAGELFF.

This sequence joins TRBV9 and TRBJ2-1; 9 bases match TRBD1. V shed 7 bases and J 4 bases; nucleotides not matched to a gene: 9. Germline assignment: CDR1 SGDLS and CDR2 YYNGEE. The CDR3 is 15 amino acids. The CDR3 is CASGAGDRAYNEQFF. The CDR3 DNA reads as TGTGCCAGCGGGGCGGGGGACAGGGCATACAATGAGCAGTTCTTC.